This T cell receptor (beta chain) was retrieved from a study of a mutant IDH1 vaccine in newly diagnosed glioma. Method: immunoSEQ multiplex PCR; TCRdb's copy keeps in-frame clones and lacks some. The table has about 36,000 clones, roughly 92% seen once; the top ten hold about 18%. The CDR3 is made up of 16 amino acids. CDR1 and CDR2 from the germline V gene are MNHEY and SMNVEV (reference sequence). V lost 6 bases to trimming and J lost 4 bases; unmatched junction nucleotides: 11. The time point here: baseline, week 1 (first vaccination visit). Treatment meaning: pre-vaccination baseline after standard-of-care therapy.

The rearrangement uses TRBV27 and TRBJ2-2; 7 bases are shared with TRBD2. Sequencing used PBMCs, obtained from a glioma patient treated with radiotherapy, temozolomide or both. The sequence was collected from a man younger than 35 with glioma. In DNA, the CDR3 is TGTGCCAGCAGCCTAGGGAGGGAGGGAGGCACCGGGGAGCTGTTTTTT. The encoded protein is CASSLGREGGTGELFF.